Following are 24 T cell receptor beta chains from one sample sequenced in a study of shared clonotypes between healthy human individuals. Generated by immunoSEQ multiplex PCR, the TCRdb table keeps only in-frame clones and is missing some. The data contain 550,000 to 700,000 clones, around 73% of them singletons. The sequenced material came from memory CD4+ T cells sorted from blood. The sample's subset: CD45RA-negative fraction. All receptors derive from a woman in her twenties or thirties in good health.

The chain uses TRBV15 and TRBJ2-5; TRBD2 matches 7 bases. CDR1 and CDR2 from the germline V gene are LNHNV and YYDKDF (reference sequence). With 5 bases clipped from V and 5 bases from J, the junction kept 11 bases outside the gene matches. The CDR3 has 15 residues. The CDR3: CATSRRGAGRETQYF. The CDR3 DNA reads TGTGCCACCAGCCGCCGGGGCGCCGGGAGGGAGACCCAGTACTTC.

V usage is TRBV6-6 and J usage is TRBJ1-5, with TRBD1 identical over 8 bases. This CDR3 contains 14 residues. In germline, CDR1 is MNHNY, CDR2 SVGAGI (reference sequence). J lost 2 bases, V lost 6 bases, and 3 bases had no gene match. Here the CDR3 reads CASRATGGNQPQHF. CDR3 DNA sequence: TGTGCCAGCAGGGCGACAGGGGGCAATCAGCCCCAGCATTTT.

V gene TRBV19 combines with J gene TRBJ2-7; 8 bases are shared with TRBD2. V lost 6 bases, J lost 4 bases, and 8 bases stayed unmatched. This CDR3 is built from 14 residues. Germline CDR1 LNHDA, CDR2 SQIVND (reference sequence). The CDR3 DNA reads TGTGCCAGTAGGCCAGCGGGAGCCCTGTACGAGCAGTACTTC. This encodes CASRPAGALYEQYF. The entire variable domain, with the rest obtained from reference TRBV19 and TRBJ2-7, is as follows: DGGITQSPKYLFRKEGQNVTLSCEQNLNHDAMYWYRQDPGQGLRLIYYSQIVNDFQKGDIAEGYSVSREKKESFPLTVTSAQKNPTAFYLCASRPAGALYEQYFGPGTRLTVT.

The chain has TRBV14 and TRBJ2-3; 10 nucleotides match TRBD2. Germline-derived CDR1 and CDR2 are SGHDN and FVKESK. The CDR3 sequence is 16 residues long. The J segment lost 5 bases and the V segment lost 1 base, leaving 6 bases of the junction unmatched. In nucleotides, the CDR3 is TGTGCCAGCAGCCAAGGCGCTAGCGGGAGATTAGATACGCAGTATTTT. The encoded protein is CASSQGASGRLDTQYF.

The CDR3 here is CASSLDIPSTKTQYF. In DNA form, the CDR3 reads TGTGCCAGCAGCTTAGATATTCCTAGCACGAAGACCCAGTACTTC. This chain joins TRBV11-2 and TRBJ2-5; the D gene is possibly TRBD2 (5 bases). Germline CDR1 is SGHAT and CDR2 is FQNNGV. The CDR3 runs 15 residues. V was cut by 0 bases and J by 6 bases, with 14 bases left in between.

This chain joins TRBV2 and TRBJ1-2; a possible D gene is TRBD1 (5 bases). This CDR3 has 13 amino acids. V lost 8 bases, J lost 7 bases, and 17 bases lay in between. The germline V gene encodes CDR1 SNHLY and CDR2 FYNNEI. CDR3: CASRGEVLRGYTF. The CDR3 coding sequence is TGTGCCAGCCGAGGGGAGGTTCTGCGTGGCTACACCTTC.

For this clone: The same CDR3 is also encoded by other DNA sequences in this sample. CDR3 DNA sequence: TGCGCCAGCAGCTTAGTACTAGCGGGAGGCCAAGAGACCCAGTACTTC. This translates into CASSLVLAGGQETQYF. The chain is built from TRBV5-1 and TRBJ2-5; TRBD2 aligns across 12 bases. Germline CDR1 reads SGHRS; CDR2 reads YFSETQ. The CDR3 extends over 16 amino acids. The J segment lost 1 base and the V segment lost 2 bases, leaving 3 bases of the junction unmatched.

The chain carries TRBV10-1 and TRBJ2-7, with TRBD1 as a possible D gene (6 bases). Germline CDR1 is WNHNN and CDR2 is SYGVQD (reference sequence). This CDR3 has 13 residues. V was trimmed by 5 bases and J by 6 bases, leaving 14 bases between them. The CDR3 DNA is TGCGCCAGCAGTTCAGCCAGGGGCTCCGAGCAGTACTTC. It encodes CASSSARGSEQYF.

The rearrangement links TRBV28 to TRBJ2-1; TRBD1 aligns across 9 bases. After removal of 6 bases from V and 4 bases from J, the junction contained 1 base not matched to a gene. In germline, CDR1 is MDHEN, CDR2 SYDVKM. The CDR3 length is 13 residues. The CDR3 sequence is CASRTGGYNEQFF. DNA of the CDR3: TGTGCCAGCAGGACAGGGGGGTACAATGAGCAGTTCTTC.

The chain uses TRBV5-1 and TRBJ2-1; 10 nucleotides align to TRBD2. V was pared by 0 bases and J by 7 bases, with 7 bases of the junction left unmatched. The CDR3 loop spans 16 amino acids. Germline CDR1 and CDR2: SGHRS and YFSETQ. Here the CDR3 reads CASSLESGRATNEQFF. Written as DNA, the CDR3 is TGCGCCAGCAGCTTGGAGAGCGGGAGGGCGACGAATGAGCAGTTCTTC.

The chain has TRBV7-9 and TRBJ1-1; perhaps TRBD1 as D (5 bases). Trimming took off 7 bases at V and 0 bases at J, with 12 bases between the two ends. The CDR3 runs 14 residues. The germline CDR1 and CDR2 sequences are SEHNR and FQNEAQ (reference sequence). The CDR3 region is CASILTAMNTEAFF. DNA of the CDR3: TGTGCCAGCATCCTGACAGCTATGAACACTGAAGCTTTCTTT. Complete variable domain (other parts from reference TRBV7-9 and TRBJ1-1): DTGVSQNPRHKITKRGQNVTFRCDPISEHNRLYWYRQTLGQGPEFLTYFQNEAQLEKSRLLSDRFSAERPKGSFSTLEIQRTEQGDSAMYLCASILTAMNTEAFFGQGTRLTVV.

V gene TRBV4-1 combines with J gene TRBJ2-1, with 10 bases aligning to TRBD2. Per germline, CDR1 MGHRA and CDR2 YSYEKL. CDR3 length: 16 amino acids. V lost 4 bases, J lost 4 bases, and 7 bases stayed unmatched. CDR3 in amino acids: CASSRRTSGNYNEQFF. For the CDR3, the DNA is TGCGCCAGCAGCCGACGGACTAGCGGCAATTACAATGAGCAGTTCTTC.

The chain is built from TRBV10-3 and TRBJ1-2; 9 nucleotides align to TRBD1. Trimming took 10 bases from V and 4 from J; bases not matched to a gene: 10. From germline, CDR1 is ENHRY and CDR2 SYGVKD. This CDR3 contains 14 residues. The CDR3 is CATLQGATSYGYTF. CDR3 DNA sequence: TGTGCCACCTTACAGGGGGCAACTTCCTATGGCTACACCTTC.

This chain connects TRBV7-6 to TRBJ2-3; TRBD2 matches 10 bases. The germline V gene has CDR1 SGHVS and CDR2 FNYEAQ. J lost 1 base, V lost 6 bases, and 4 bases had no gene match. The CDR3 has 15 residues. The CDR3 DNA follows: TGTGCCAGCAGAAGGACTAGCGGTGGCACAGATACGCAGTATTTT. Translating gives CASRRTSGGTDTQYF.

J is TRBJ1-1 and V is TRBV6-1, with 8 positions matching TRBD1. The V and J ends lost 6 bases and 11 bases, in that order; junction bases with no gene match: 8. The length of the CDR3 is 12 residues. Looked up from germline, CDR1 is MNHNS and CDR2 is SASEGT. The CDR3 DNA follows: TGTGCCAGCAGGACAGGGGATCGCCGGGCTTTCTTT. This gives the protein CASRTGDRRAFF.

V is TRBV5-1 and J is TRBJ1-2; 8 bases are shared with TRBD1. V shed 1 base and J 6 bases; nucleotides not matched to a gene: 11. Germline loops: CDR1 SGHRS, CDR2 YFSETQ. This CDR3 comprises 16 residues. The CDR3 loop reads CASSLIGRGRGDGYTF. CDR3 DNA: TGCGCCAGCAGCTTGATAGGCAGGGGGCGCGGAGATGGCTACACCTTC.

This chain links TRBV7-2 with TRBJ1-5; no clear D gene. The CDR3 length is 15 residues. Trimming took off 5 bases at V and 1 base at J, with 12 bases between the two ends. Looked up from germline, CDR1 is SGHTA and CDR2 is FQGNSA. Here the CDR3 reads CASSPNWVSNQPQHF. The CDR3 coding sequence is TGTGCCAGCAGCCCAAACTGGGTAAGCAATCAGCCCCAGCATTTT.

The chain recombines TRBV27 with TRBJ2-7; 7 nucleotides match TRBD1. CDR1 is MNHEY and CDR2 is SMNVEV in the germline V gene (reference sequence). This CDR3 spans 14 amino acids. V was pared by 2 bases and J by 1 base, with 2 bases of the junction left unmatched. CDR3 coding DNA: TGTGCCAGCAGTTTAAACAGGGGTTCCTACGAGCAGTACTTC. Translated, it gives CASSLNRGSYEQYF.

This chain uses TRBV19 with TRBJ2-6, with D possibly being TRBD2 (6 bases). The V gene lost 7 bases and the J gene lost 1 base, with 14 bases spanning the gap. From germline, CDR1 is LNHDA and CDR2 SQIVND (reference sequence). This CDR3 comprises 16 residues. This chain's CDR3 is CASNGREVSGANVLTF. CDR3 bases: TGTGCCAGTAACGGCAGGGAGGTTTCTGGGGCCAACGTCCTGACTTTC.

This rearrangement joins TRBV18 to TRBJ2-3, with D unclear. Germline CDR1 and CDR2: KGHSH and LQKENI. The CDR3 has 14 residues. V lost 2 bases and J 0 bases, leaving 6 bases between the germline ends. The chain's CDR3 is CASSPSSSTDTQYF. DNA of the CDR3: TGTGCCAGCTCACCAAGCAGCAGCACAGATACGCAGTATTTT.

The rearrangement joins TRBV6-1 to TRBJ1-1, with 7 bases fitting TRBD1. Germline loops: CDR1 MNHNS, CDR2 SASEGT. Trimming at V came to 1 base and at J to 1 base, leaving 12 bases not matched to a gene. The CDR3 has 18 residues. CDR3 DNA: TGTGCCAGCAGTGAAGTGACAGGGCCGGGTATTTGGAACACTGAAGCTTTCTTT. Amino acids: CASSEVTGPGIWNTEAFF.

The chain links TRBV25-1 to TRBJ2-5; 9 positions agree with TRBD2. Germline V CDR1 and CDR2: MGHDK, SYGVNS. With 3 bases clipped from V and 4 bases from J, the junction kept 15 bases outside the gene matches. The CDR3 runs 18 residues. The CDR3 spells CASSDPGTSFLGGETQYF. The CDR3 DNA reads TGTGCCAGCAGTGACCCCGGGACTAGCTTCTTAGGCGGAGAGACCCAGTACTTC.

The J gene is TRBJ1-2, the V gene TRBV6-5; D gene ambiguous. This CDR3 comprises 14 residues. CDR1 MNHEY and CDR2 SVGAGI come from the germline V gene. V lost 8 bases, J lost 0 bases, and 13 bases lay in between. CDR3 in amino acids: CASGPRPANYGYTF. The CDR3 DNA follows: TGTGCCAGCGGCCCTAGGCCAGCTAACTATGGCTACACCTTC.

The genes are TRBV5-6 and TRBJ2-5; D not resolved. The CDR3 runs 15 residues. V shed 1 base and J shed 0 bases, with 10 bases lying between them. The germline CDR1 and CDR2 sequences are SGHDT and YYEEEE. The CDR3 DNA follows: TGTGCCAGCAGCTTGTTTGTGGCGTACCAAGAGACCCAGTACTTC. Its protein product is CASSLFVAYQETQYF.